Listed below are T cell receptor beta chains from one sample, sequenced in a study of blood T cell repertoires in COVID-19. The repertoire was sequenced with immunoSEQ multiplex PCR; TCRdb's copy has only in-frame clones and lacks some. The sample carries just over 300,000 clones, approximately 90% recorded once. Sequenced input: PBMCs or T cells enriched from blood (not recorded which). The source of these receptors is a man aged 25-40 years who had recovered from COVID-19. Each CDR3 is given with its conserved first and last residue. A D gene is named only where the DNA matches it firmly. Clone size is stated in some rows and not others, as once, few, many or a class when expanded.

TRBV6-6	NA	NA	TRBJ1-5	CASSPNNQPQHF	TGTGCCAGCAGCCCTAATAATCAGCCCCAGCATTTT
TRBV12-3/TRBV12-4	NA	NA	TRBJ1-2	CASRQYYGYTF	TGTGCCAGCCGACAGTACTATGGCTACACCTTC
TRBV18	TRBD1	few	TRBJ1-6	CASSGQGTHGSPLHF	TGTGCCAGCTCAGGACAGGGGACACATGGTTCACCCCTCCACTTT
TRBV19	TRBD1	NA	TRBJ1-1	CASTDRVNTEAFF	TGTGCCAGCACGGACAGGGTAAACACTGAAGCTTTCTTT
TRBV6-5	TRBD2	NA	TRBJ2-3	CASSYSGGSTDTQYF	TGTGCCAGCAGTTACTCGGGGGGGAGCACAGATACGCAGTATTTT
TRBV19	NA	NA	TRBJ2-2	CASSIGLAGELFF	TGTGCCAGTAGTATAGGACTAGCCGGGGAGCTGTTTTTT
TRBV2	TRBD1	NA	TRBJ1-5	CASRNPGQGHNQPQHF	TGTGCCAGCAGAAACCCGGGACAGGGCCACAATCAGCCCCAGCATTTT
TRBV6-5	NA	NA	TRBJ2-7	CASSPTESGKYEQYF	TGTGCCAGCAGTCCCACAGAGTCGGGGAAGTACGAGCAGTACTTC
TRBV12-3/TRBV12-4	NA	NA	TRBJ2-1	CASSSGGIEQFF	TGTGCCAGCAGTTCGGGGGGCATTGAGCAGTTCTTC
TRBV10-2	NA	NA	TRBJ2-3	CASSDFSGSTDTQYF	TGCGCCAGCAGTGACTTCTCGGGGAGCACAGATACGCAGTATTTT
TRBV19	NA	NA	TRBJ2-7	CASSIPQEGSYEQYF	TGTGCCAGTAGTATCCCCCAGGAAGGCTCCTACGAGCAGTACTTC
TRBV2	TRBD1	NA	TRBJ2-6	CASTRGPGLSSSGANVLTF	TGTGCCAGCACTAGGGGGCCAGGGCTTTCATCCTCTGGGGCCAACGTCCTGACTTTC